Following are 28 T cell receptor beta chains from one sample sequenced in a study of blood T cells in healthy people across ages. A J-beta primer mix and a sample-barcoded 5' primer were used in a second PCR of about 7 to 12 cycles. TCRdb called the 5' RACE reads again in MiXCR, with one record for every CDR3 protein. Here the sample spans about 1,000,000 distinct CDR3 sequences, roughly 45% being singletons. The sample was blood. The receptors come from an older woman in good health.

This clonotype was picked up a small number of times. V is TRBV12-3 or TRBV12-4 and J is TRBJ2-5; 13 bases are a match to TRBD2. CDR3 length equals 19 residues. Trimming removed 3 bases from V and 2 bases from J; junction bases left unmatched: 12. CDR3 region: CASSFRAPGLAGIQETQYF. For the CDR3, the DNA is TGTGCCAGCAGTTTCCGGGCCCCGGGACTAGCGGGGATACAAGAGACCCAGTACTTC.

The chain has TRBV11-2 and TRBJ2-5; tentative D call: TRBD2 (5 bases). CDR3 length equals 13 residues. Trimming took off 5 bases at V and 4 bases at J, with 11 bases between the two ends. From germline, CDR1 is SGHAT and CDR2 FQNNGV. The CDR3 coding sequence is TGTGCCAGCAGCCGGGGATACGGAGAGACCCAGTACTTC. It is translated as CASSRGYGETQYF. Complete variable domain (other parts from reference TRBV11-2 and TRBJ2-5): EAGVAQSPRYKIIEKRQSVAFWCNPISGHATLYWYQQILGQGPKLLIQFQNNGVVDDSQLPKDRFSAERLKGVDSTLKIQPAKLEDSAVYLCASSRGYGETQYFGPGTRLLVL.

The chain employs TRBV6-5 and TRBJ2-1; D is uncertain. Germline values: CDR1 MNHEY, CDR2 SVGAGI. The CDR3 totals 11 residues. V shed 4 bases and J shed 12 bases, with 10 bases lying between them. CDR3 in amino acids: CASSSIRGQFF. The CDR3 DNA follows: TGTGCCAGCAGTTCCATTCGTGGGCAGTTCTTC.

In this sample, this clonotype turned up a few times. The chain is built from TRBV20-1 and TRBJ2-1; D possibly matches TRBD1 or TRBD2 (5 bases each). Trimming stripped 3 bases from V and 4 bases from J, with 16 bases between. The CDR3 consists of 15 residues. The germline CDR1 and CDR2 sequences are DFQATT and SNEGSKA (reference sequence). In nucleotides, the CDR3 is TGCAGTGCTAGCGGGACGGAAGGGTTTTACAATGAGCAGTTCTTC. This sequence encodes CSASGTEGFYNEQFF.

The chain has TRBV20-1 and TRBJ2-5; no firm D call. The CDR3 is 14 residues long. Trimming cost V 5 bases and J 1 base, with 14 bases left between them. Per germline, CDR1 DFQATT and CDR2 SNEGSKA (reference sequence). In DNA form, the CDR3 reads TGCAGTGCTTCCCTTCTTCGCGGCCAAGAGACCCAGTACTTC. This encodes CSASLLRGQETQYF.

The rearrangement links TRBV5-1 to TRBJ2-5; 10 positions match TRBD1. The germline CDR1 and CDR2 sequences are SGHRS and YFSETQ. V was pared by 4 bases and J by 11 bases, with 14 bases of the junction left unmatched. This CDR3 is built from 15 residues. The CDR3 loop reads CASSPGTGELRKQYF. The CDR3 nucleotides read TGCGCCAGCAGCCCCGGGACAGGGGAACTCAGGAAGCAGTACTTC.

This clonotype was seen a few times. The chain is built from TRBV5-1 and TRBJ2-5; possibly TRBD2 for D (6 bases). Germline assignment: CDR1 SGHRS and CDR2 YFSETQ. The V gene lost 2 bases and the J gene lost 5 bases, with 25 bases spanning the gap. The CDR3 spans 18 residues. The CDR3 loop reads CASSFSASSSAGGETQYF. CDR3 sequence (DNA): TGCGCCAGCAGCTTTTCCGCTAGCTCGTCTGCTGGGGGGGAGACCCAGTACTTC. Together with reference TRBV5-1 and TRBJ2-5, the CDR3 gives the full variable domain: KAGVTQTPRYLIKTRGQQVTLSCSPISGHRSVSWYQQTPGQGLQFLFEYFSETQRNKGNFPGRFSGRQFSNSRSEMNVSTLELGDSALYLCASSFSASSSAGGETQYFGPGTRLLVL.

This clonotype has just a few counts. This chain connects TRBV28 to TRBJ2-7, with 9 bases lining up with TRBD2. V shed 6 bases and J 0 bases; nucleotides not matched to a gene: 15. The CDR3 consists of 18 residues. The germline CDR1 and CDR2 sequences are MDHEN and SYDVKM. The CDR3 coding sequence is TGTGCCAGCAGACGAACAGTCGCCCGCGGGAGGGTCTCCTACGAGCAGTACTTC. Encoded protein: CASRRTVARGRVSYEQYF.

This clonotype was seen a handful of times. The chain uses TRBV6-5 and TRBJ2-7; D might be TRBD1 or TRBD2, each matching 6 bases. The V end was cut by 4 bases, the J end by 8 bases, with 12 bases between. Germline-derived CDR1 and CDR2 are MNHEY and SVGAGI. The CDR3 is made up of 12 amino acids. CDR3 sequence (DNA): TGTGCCAGCAGTTCGGCCGGGGGCAAGCAGTACTTC. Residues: CASSSAGGKQYF.

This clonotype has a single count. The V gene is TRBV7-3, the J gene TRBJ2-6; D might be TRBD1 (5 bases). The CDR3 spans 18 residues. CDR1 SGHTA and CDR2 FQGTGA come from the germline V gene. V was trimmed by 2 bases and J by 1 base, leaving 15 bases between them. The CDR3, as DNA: TGTGCCAGCAGCTTACTCGAGACAGCCGTGTCTGGGGCCAACGTCCTGACTTTC. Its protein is CASSLLETAVSGANVLTF. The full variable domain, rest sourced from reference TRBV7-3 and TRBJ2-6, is GAGVSQTPSNKVTEKGKYVELRCDPISGHTALYWYRQSLGQGPEFLIYFQGTGAADDSGLPNDRFFAVRPEGSVSTLKIQRTERGDSAVYLCASSLLETAVSGANVLTFGAGSRLTVL.

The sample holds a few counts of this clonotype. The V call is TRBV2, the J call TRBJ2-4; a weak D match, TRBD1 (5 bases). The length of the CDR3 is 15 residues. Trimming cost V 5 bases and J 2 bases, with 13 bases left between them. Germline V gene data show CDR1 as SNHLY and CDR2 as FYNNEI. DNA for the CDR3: TGTGCCAGCAGTAGCAGGGCCTTATCCAAAAACATTCAGTACTTC. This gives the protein CASSSRALSKNIQYF.

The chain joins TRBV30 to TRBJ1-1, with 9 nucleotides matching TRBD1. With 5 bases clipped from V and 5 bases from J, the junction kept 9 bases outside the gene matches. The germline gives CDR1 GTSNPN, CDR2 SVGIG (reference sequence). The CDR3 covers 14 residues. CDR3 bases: TGTGCCTGGGTCCCGGGGACAGGGTTAACTGAAGCTTTCTTT. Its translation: CAWVPGTGLTEAFF.

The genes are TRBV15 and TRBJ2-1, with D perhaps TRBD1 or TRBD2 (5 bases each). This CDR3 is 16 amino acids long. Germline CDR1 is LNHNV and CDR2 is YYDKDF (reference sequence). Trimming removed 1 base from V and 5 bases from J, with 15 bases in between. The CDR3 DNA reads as TGTGCCACCAGCAGAGGTACCGGGACGGAAAACAATGAGCAGTTCTTC. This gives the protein CATSRGTGTENNEQFF.

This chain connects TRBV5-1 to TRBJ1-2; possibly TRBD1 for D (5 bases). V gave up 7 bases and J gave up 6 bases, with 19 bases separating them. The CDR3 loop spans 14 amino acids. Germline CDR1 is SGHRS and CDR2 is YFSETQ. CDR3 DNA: TGCGCCAGCGCTATGGGGCAGGGAAGCGATGGCTACACCTTC. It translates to CASAMGQGSDGYTF.

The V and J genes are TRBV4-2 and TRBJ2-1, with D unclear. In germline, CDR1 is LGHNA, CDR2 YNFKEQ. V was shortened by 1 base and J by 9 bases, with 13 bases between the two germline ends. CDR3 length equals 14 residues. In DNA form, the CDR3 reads TGTGCCAGCAGCCAAGCGCAGTCTCTTGGTGAGCAGTTCTTC. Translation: CASSQAQSLGEQFF.

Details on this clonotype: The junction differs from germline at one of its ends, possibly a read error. The CDR3 here is CAGSRGGDTQYF. CDR3 DNA: TGTGCCGGGAGCAGAGGGGGGGATACGCAGTATTTT. The chain combines TRBV30 with TRBJ2-3; D may be TRBD1 or TRBD2 (6 bases each). The length of the CDR3 is 12 residues. In germline, CDR1 is GTSNPN, CDR2 SVGIG (reference sequence).

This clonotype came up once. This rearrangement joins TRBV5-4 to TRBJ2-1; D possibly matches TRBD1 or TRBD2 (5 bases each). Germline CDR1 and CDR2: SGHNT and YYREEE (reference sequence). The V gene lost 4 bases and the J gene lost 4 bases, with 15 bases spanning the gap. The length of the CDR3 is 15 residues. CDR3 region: CASSPPGALYNEQFF. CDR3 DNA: TGTGCCAGCAGCCCCCCCGGGGCCCTTTACAATGAGCAGTTCTTC.

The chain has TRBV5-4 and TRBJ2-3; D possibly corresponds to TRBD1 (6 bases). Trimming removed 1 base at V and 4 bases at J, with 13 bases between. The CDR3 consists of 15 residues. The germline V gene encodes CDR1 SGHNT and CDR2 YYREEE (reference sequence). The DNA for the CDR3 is TGTGCCAGCAGCTTGAGTGCCTCAGGGGCAGATACGCAGTATTTT. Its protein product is CASSLSASGADTQYF. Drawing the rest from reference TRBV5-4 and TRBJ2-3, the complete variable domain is ETGVTQSPTHLIKTRGQQVTLRCSSQSGHNTVSWYQQALGQGPQFIFQYYREEENGRGNFPPRFSGLQFPNYSSELNVNALELDDSALYLCASSLSASGADTQYFGPGTRLTVL.

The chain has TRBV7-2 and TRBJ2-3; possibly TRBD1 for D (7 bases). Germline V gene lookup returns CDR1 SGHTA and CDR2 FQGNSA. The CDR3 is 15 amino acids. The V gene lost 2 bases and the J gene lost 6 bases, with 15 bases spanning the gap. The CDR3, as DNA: TGTGCCAGCAGCTTAACCGCAGGGGGGATGGATACGCAGTATTTT. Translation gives CASSLTAGGMDTQYF.

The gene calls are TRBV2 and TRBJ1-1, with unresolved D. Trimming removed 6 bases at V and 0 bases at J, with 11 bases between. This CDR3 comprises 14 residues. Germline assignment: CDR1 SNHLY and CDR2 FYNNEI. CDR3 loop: CASRTDTMNTEAFF. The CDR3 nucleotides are TGTGCCAGCAGAACCGACACCATGAACACTGAAGCTTTCTTT.

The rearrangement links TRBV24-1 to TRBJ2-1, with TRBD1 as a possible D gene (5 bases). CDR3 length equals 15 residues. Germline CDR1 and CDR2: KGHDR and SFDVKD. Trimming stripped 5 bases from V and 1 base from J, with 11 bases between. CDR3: CATSVDRASYNEQFF. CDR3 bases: TGTGCCACCAGTGTAGACAGAGCGTCCTACAATGAGCAGTTCTTC.

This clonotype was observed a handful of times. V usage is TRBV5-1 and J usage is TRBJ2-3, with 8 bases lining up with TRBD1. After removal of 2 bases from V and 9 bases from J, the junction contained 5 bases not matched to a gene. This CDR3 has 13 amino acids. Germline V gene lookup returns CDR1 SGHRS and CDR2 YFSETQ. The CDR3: CASSLLGQGTQYF. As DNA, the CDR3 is TGCGCCAGCAGCTTACTCGGACAGGGAACGCAGTATTTT.

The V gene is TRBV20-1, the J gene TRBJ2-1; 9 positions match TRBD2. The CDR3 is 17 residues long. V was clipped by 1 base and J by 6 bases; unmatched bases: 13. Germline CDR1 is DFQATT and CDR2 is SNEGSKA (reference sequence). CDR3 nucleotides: TGCAGTGCTAGAGTCAGCGGAGCGGGAGGCCGGGGCAATGAGCAGTTCTTC. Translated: CSARVSGAGGRGNEQFF.

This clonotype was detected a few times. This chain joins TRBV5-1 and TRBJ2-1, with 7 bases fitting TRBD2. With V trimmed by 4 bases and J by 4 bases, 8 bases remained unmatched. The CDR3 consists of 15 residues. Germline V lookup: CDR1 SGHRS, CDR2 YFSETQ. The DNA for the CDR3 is TGCGCCAGCAGCCCAGCTAGCGGTTTTTACAATGAGCAGTTCTTC. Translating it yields CASSPASGFYNEQFF.

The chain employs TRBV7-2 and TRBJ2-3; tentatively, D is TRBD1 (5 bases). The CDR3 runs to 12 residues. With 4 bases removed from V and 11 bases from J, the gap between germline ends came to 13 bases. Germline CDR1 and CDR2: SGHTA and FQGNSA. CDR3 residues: CASSSNRRGQYF. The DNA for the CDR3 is TGTGCCAGCAGCTCGAACAGAAGGGGGCAGTATTTT.

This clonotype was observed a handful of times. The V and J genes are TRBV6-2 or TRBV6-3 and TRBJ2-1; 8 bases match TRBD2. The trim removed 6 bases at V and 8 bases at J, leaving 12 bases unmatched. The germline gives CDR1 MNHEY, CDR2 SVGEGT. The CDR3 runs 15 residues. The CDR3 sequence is CASRSLREDVDEQFF. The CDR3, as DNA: TGTGCCAGCAGATCCTTGCGGGAGGACGTGGATGAGCAGTTCTTC.

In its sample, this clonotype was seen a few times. Written as DNA, the CDR3 is TGTGCCACCAGCAGGGACAGGGGCGTGGGTGAGCAGTTCTTC. Its translation is CATSRDRGVGEQFF. The rearrangement uses TRBV15 and TRBJ2-1, with 9 bases lining up with TRBD1. CDR3 length: 14 amino acids. Trimming took 3 bases from V and 9 from J; bases not matched to a gene: 6. Germline values: CDR1 LNHNV, CDR2 YYDKDF (reference sequence).

CDR3 protein: CAISSGRADEQFF. The CDR3 bases are TGTGCCATCAGTAGCGGGAGGGCGGATGAGCAGTTCTTC. The chain has TRBV10-3 and TRBJ2-1, with 10 bases matching TRBD2. This CDR3 has 13 residues. Trimming removed 5 bases from V and 8 bases from J; junction bases left unmatched: 3. Germline lookup yields CDR1 ENHRY and CDR2 SYGVKD.